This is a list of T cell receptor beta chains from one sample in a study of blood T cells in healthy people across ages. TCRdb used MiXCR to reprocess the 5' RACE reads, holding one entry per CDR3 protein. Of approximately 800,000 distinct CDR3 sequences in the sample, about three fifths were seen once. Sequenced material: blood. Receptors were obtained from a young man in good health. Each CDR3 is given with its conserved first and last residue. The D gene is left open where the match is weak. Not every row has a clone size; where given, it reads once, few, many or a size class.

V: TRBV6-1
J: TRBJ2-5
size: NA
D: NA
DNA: TGTGCCAGCCATCCAGCCGCCCAAGAGACCCAGTACTTC
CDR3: CASHPAAQETQYF

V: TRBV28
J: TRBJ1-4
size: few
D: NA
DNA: TGTGCCAGCAGTTTCCTCCTGACTAATGAAAAACTGTTTTTT
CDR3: CASSFLLTNEKLFF

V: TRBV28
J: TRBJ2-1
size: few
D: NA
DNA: TGTGCCAGCAGACGAACCAGCGGAACTCTTTCTAGGGCGCAGTTCTTC
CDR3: CASRRTSGTLSRAQFF

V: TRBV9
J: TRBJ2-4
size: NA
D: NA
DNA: TGTGCCAGCAGCGTAGACCTTAAAAACATTCAGTACTTC
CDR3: CASSVDLKNIQYF

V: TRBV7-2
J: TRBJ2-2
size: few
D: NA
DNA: TGTGCCAGCAGCTTAGACTACCTATCCGGGGAGCTGTTTTTT
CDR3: CASSLDYLSGELFF

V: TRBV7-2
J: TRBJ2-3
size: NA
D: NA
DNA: TGTGCCAGCAGCTTAACCTCGAAGGCCCATACGCAGTATTTT
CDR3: CASSLTSKAHTQYF

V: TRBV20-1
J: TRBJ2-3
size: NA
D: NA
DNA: TGCAGTGCCCCTAACCTGAATACGCAGTATTTT
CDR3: CSAPNLNTQYF

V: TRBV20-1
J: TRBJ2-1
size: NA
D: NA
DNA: TGCAGTCCTTCAAAGATGGGATGGGAGCAGTTCTTC
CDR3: CSPSKMGWEQFF

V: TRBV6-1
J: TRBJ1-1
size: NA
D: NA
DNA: TGTGCCAGCAGTCTGATCCCTGAAGCTTTCTTT
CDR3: CASSLIPEAFF

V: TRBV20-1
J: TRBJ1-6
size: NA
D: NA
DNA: TGCAGTGCTCCCACTGACCCATATAATTCACCCCTCCACTTT
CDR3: CSAPTDPYNSPLHF

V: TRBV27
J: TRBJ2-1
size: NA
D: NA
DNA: TGTGCCAGCGGATACGCGATAGAAACTTACAATGAGCAGTTCTTC
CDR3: CASGYAIETYNEQFF

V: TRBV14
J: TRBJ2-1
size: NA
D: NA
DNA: TGTGCCAGCAGCCAAGATGCGGGGCCTCCGGTGGATGAGCAGTTCTTC
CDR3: CASSQDAGPPVDEQFF

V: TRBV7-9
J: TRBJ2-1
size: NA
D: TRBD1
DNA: TGTGCCAGCAGCCCACACCCCGGGGACAGGGGTTCGAATGAGCAGTTCTTC
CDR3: CASSPHPGDRGSNEQFF

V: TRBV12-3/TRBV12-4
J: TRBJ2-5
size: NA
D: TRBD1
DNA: TGTGCCAGCAGACGCAGGGGGCTAGAGACCCAGTACTTC
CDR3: CASRRRGLETQYF

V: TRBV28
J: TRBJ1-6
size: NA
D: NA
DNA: TGTGCCAGCATGGATTTGCTTACCGGGACCTATAATTCACCCCTCCACTTT
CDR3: CASMDLLTGTYNSPLHF